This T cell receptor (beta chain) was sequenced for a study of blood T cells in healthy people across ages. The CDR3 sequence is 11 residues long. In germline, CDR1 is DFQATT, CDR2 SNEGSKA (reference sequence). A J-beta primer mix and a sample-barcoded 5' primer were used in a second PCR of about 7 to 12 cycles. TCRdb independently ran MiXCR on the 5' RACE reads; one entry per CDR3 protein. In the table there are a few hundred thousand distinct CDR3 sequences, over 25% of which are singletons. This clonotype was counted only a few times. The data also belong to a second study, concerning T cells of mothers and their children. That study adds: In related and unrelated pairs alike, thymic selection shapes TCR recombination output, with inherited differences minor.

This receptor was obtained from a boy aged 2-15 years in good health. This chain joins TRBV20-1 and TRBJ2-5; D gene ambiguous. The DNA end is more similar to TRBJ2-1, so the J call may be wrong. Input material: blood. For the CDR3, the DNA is TGCAGTGCGACCCCTTCCGGTGAGCAGTTCTTC. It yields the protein CSATPSGEQFF.